This is a list of T cell receptor beta chains from one sample in a study of T cell repertoires in cytomegalovirus infection. TCRdb processed the reads anew with MiXCR; each CDR3 protein has one entry. Seen here are roughly 760,000 distinct CDR3 sequences, 35% observed once, and the top ten hold under 3%. Sequencing used PBMCs. Source of these receptors: a human donor in good health (CMV status not recorded). Some clones in this sample may be carry-over from other donors' samples. Each CDR3 is given without its conserved first and last residue.

TRBV7-2	TRBJ1-3	ASSGKHRSSGNTIY
TRBV28	TRBJ1-6	ASSFISYNSPLH
TRBV27	TRBJ1-1	ASSQTGDAALAF
TRBV28	TRBJ2-1	ASRPHRANEQF
TRBV7-2	TRBJ1-1	ASSLVSRGTEAF
TRBV29-1	TRBJ1-1	SGRGRSTEAF
TRBV2	TRBJ2-7	ASRQGSASGSSYEQY
TRBV14	TRBJ1-1	ASSLGGPQAF
TRBV7-3	TRBJ2-7	ASSFDPAGEGISHEQY
TRBV6-6	TRBJ1-5	ASSYSRTDEEHSNQPQH
TRBV19	TRBJ1-2	ASSIDLDSNYGYT
TRBV19	TRBJ2-7	ASSPRDVYYEQY
TRBV7-8	TRBJ2-1	ASSLPRDRTPSSYNEQF
TRBV24-1	TRBJ2-3	ATSARGRMRPDTQY
TRBV11-3	TRBJ1-5	ASSLPPDSGTEYSNQPQH
TRBV5-6	TRBJ2-3	ASSLGVGDTQY
TRBV5-5	TRBJ2-3	ASSLAASLPTDTQY
TRBV5-5	TRBJ2-7	ASSKQGGPYEQY
TRBV19	TRBJ2-1	ASSIRSARDRNEQF
TRBV12-3/TRBV12-4	TRBJ2-1	ASTPQAGGLGNEQF
TRBV4-1	TRBJ1-1	ASSQVGAIVA
TRBV5-5	TRBJ2-2	ASSQTQVNTGELF
TRBV20-1	TRBJ1-1	SASRGGPTEAF
TRBV11-3	TRBJ1-4	ASSYRPLNEKLF
TRBV15	TRBJ2-2	ATSRPGTVNTGELF
TRBV6-5	TRBJ2-7	ASSRGLATPVEQY
TRBV12-3/TRBV12-4	TRBJ2-1	ASRTGTSGRNEQF
TRBV29-1	TRBJ2-2	SVERQYTGELF
TRBV7-6	TRBJ2-7	ASSPFNSGEQY
TRBV7-3	TRBJ1-1	ASSLTGGENTEAF
TRBV10-3	TRBJ2-5	AISEPGSGKQETQY
TRBV12-3/TRBV12-4	TRBJ2-5	ASSLEGLARETQY
TRBV19	TRBJ2-7	ASSEQGGQSYEQY
TRBV7-7	TRBJ2-5	ASSLDAGQYQETQY
TRBV24-1	TRBJ1-1	ATSGPPITEAF
TRBV20-1	TRBJ2-7	SARAYTTYEQY
TRBV30	TRBJ1-2	AWSAPETTGSYGYT
TRBV6-6	TRBJ1-5	ASSLQFNQPQH
TRBV20-1	TRBJ2-2	SGASGHTGELF
TRBV7-8	TRBJ1-1	ASSLPGQEAF
TRBV19	TRBJ1-5	ASSAPLGQGRPQH
TRBV23-1	TRBJ1-1	ASSQSCTGANTEAF
TRBV12-3/TRBV12-4	TRBJ2-2	ASSSTGGELF
TRBV6-1	TRBJ2-1	ASSLRERGAYNEQF
TRBV3-1	TRBJ1-3	ASSQHTDRSSSGNTIY
TRBV7-3	TRBJ1-3	AGHLKGGNTIY
TRBV7-9	TRBJ2-5	ASSFIAGGETQY
TRBV28	TRBJ2-7	ASSFSGGRGTSGSNEQY
TRBV20-1	TRBJ2-7	SARPSGGYEQY
TRBV11-1	TRBJ1-2	ASSLAPGQGYT
TRBV2	TRBJ1-2	ASSGSWDSYGYT
TRBV7-3	TRBJ1-1	ASRQDGRSNTEAF
TRBV29-1	TRBJ2-1	SVSTRDRLSNEQF
TRBV7-6	TRBJ2-5	ASSSRTLQETQY
TRBV15	TRBJ2-3	ATSRDLAGATDTQY